The 31 T cell receptor beta chains below all came from one sample that was sequenced in a study of blood T cell repertoires in COVID-19. Produced via immunoSEQ multiplex PCR; TCRdb's table is partial and in-frame only. The sample shows some 180,000 clones, 81% of them seen only once. Sequencing was carried out using peripheral blood. The source of these receptors is a woman aged 35 to 49 with COVID-19, enrolled during active disease.

This chain joins TRBV10-1 and TRBJ2-1; TRBD2 matches at 8 bases. This CDR3 contains 15 residues. The trim removed 7 bases at V and 9 bases at J, leaving 14 bases unmatched. Germline CDR1 WNHNN, CDR2 SYGVQD (reference sequence). The CDR3 DNA reads TGCGCCAGCACCAATTTCGCGGGGGGCCGTGGTGAGCAGTTCTTC. Its protein product is CASTNFAGGRGEQFF.

The gene calls are TRBV5-4 and TRBJ1-5; D not certain. The CDR3 sequence is 15 residues long. Looked up from germline, CDR1 is SGHNT and CDR2 is YYREEE (reference sequence). Trimming removed 5 bases from V and 3 bases from J, with 15 bases in between. The DNA of the CDR3 is TGTGCCAGCAGTCCCAACCCAGGAAACAATCAGCCCCAGCATTTT. It translates to CASSPNPGNNQPQHF.

The chain employs TRBV7-6 and TRBJ1-3; D uncertain. The germline gives CDR1 SGHVS, CDR2 FNYEAQ. V lost 2 bases and J lost 0, with 14 bases in between. The CDR3 runs 17 residues. CDR3 sequence reads: CASSLTVPSNSGNTIYF. The CDR3 bases are TGTGCCAGCAGCTTAACAGTTCCCTCCAACTCTGGAAACACCATATATTTT. Variable domain in full (rest from reference TRBV7-6 and TRBJ1-3): GAGVSQSPRYKVTKRGQDVALRCDPISGHVSLYWYRQALGQGPEFLTYFNYEAQQDKSGLPNDRFSAERPEGSISTLTIQRTEQRDSAMYRCASSLTVPSNSGNTIYFGEGSWLTVV.

The chain is built from TRBV5-1 and TRBJ1-1; 7 bases align to TRBD1. CDR3 length equals 13 residues. Germline V gives CDR1 SGHRS, CDR2 YFSETQ. Trimming at V came to 6 bases and at J to 5 bases, leaving 7 bases not matched to a gene. The chain's CDR3 is CASIRQGGTEAFF. CDR3 DNA sequence: TGCGCCAGCATCAGACAGGGAGGAACTGAAGCTTTCTTT.

This clone came up a few times. The chain has TRBV7-9 and TRBJ2-1, with 15 nucleotides matching TRBD2. Trimming took 7 bases from V and 14 from J; bases not matched to a gene: 12. The germline gives CDR1 SEHNR, CDR2 FQNEAQ (reference sequence). This CDR3 spans 15 amino acids. CDR3: CASTDGLAGGRREFF. CDR3 sequence (DNA): TGTGCCAGCACCGACGGACTAGCGGGAGGGCGCCGGGAGTTCTTC.

The rearrangement uses TRBV24-1 and TRBJ2-1, with 10 positions matching TRBD2. The CDR3 is 15 residues long. Germline V gene lookup returns CDR1 KGHDR and CDR2 SFDVKD. V lost 3 bases and J lost 5; bases outside the gene matches: 3. The CDR3 bases are TGTGCCACCAGTGATAGCGGGAGGGCTAACAATGAGCAGTTCTTC. Translated: CATSDSGRANNEQFF.

The chain recombines TRBV13 with TRBJ2-1; 7 nucleotides line up with TRBD1. This CDR3 is 15 amino acids long. Unmatched junction bases numbered 2, after V lost 1 base and J lost 2 bases. The germline CDR1 and CDR2 sequences are PRHDT and FYEKMQ (reference sequence). The CDR3 region has the DNA TGTGCCAGCAGCTTAGAGGGGGCAGCCTACAATGAGCAGTTCTTC. Its translation: CASSLEGAAYNEQFF.

The chain carries TRBV7-6 and TRBJ2-2; D is perhaps TRBD2 (6 bases). Germline assignment: CDR1 SGHVS and CDR2 FNYEAQ. The CDR3 has 18 residues. Trimming took off 1 base at V and 2 bases at J, with 17 bases between the two ends. CDR3 DNA sequence: TGTGCCAGCAGCTTAGGTTCAAATTGGGGGACTAACACCGGGGAGCTGTTTTTT. Amino acids: CASSLGSNWGTNTGELFF.

This clone was seen only once. The CDR3 loop is CASSRNRVNYGYTF. The CDR3 DNA sequence: TGTGCCAGCAGTCGCAACAGGGTTAACTATGGCTACACCTTC. V gene TRBV28 combines with J gene TRBJ1-2, with D possibly matching TRBD1 (6 bases). In germline, CDR1 is MDHEN, CDR2 SYDVKM. CDR3 length equals 14 residues. V shed 5 bases and J shed 1 base, with 11 bases lying between them.

V usage is TRBV30 and J usage is TRBJ1-3; D unresolved. Looked up from germline, CDR1 is GTSNPN and CDR2 is SVGIG (reference sequence). V gave up 0 bases and J gave up 1 base, with 7 bases separating them. The CDR3 is 14 residues long. CDR3 amino acids: CAWSVGGSGNTIYF. The CDR3 bases are TGTGCCTGGAGTGTAGGCGGTTCTGGAAACACCATATATTTT.

V gene TRBV4-1 combines with J gene TRBJ1-5, with D possibly TRBD1 on 5 matching bases. The V and J ends lost 3 bases and 2 bases respectively, with 14 bases between them. The CDR3 loop spans 16 amino acids. Germline CDR1 reads MGHRA; CDR2 reads YSYEKL. CDR3 in amino acids: CASSQARAGGNQPQHF. The CDR3 region has the DNA TGCGCCAGCAGCCAGGCCAGGGCGGGGGGCAATCAGCCCCAGCATTTT.

The chain joins TRBV19 to TRBJ2-1; a possible D gene is TRBD1 (6 bases). Germline V gene lookup returns CDR1 LNHDA and CDR2 SQIVND (reference sequence). V lost 1 base and J 7 bases, leaving 11 bases between the germline ends. The CDR3 contains 14 residues. CDR3: CASSIGQVQNEQFF. CDR3 DNA: TGTGCCAGTAGTATAGGACAGGTGCAGAATGAGCAGTTCTTC.

Worth noting for this clone: The sample carries other DNA sequences with the same CDR3. This rearrangement joins TRBV19 to TRBJ2-6; 7 bases fit TRBD2. The CDR3 has 15 residues. Germline V CDR1 and CDR2: LNHDA, SQIVND (reference sequence). V trimming: 3 bases; J trimming: 1 base; junction bases outside the gene matches: 0. CDR3 amino acids: CASSMRGSGANVLTF. The CDR3 DNA is TGTGCCAGTAGTATGCGGGGGTCTGGGGCCAACGTCCTGACTTTC.

The gene calls are TRBV7-3 and TRBJ2-7, with D unclear. With 4 bases removed from V and 4 bases from J, the gap between germline ends came to 11 bases. CDR3 length equals 13 residues. Germline values: CDR1 SGHTA, CDR2 FQGTGA. CDR3 DNA sequence: TGTGCCAGCAGCTCCGACAAACAATACGAGCAGTACTTC. Protein sequence: CASSSDKQYEQYF.

V gene TRBV18 combines with J gene TRBJ1-1, with a tentative D call TRBD1 (5 bases). V lost 8 bases to trimming and J lost 0 bases, with 13 bases between them. The CDR3 covers 14 residues. Germline V lookup: CDR1 KGHSH, CDR2 LQKENI. Written as DNA, the CDR3 is TGTGCCAGCAAAACAGGCCTCATGAACACTGAAGCTTTCTTT. Its translation is CASKTGLMNTEAFF.

The chain has TRBV5-6 and TRBJ2-7, with 13 bases fitting TRBD2. The V segment lost 2 bases and the J segment 6 bases; nucleotides outside the gene matches: 8. In germline, CDR1 is SGHDT, CDR2 YYEEEE. This CDR3 region has 16 residues. Written as DNA, the CDR3 is TGTGCCAGCAGCTTAACTAGCGGGGGGGCTTTGGGCGAGCAGTACGTC. Its translation is CASSLTSGGALGEQYV.

This chain joins TRBV4-1 and TRBJ2-5; 9 bases align to TRBD1. The CDR3 length is 16 residues. J was trimmed by 5 bases and V by 1 base; bases with no gene match: 8. Germline CDR1 and CDR2: MGHRA and YSYEKL. As DNA, the CDR3 is TGCGCCAGCAGCCAAGCGGGGACAGGGCGTAAGGAGACCCAGTACTTC. Residues: CASSQAGTGRKETQYF.

This clone was seen more than once but under ten times. This chain connects TRBV28 to TRBJ1-5; 7 bases are shared with TRBD1. The V gene's germline CDR1 is MDHEN and CDR2 SYDVKM. V gave up 5 bases and J gave up 1 base; unmatched junction bases: 14. CDR3 length equals 18 residues. The CDR3 nucleotides are TGTGCCAGCAGTCTCACGACAGGGCGCGGAGTCAGCAATCAGCCCCAGCATTTT. Translating it yields CASSLTTGRGVSNQPQHF.

This chain uses TRBV28 with TRBJ2-1, with 8 nucleotides matching TRBD2. The CDR3 runs to 19 residues. The V gene's germline CDR1 is MDHEN and CDR2 SYDVKM. The ends lost 6 bases at V and 4 bases at J; junction bases unmatched: 20. The CDR3 bases are TGTGCCAGCAGCTCGCGCCGGCTCGGCCGGGAGGGAAGATACAATGAGCAGTTCTTC. Its translation: CASSSRRLGREGRYNEQFF.

The rearrangement joins TRBV5-4 to TRBJ2-7, with TRBD2 identical over 9 bases. Germline V lookup: CDR1 SGHNT, CDR2 YYREEE (reference sequence). The CDR3 loop spans 14 amino acids. With 6 bases clipped from V and 1 base from J, the junction kept 5 bases outside the gene matches. The CDR3 protein is CASTMTSGSYEQYF. DNA of the CDR3: TGTGCCAGCACCATGACTAGCGGATCCTACGAGCAGTACTTC.

The chain joins TRBV7-9 to TRBJ2-7; D gene uncertain. The CDR3 is made up of 13 amino acids. The V gene lost 3 bases and the J gene lost 0 bases, with 6 bases spanning the gap. Germline loops: CDR1 SEHNR, CDR2 FQNEAQ (reference sequence). The CDR3 bases are TGTGCCAGCAGCTTTTCCAGCTCCTACGAGCAGTACGTC. Protein: CASSFSSSYEQYV.

The V gene is TRBV30, the J gene TRBJ1-6; the D gene is possibly TRBD1 (6 bases). CDR3 length: 14 amino acids. Trimming took 7 bases from V and 0 from J, leaving 10 bases between them. Germline lookup yields CDR1 GTSNPN and CDR2 SVGIG (reference sequence). Here the CDR3 reads CALQGSSYNSPLHF. DNA of the CDR3: TGTGCCTTACAGGGAAGCTCCTATAATTCACCCCTCCACTTT.

The CDR3 bases are TGTGCCAGCAGTGAAACACAGGGGGTCAACTATGGCTACACCTTC. Amino acid sequence: CASSETQGVNYGYTF. The chain recombines TRBV6-1 with TRBJ1-2; 8 bases align to TRBD1. V shed 2 bases, J shed 2 bases, and the junction held 4 bases outside the gene matches. Looked up from germline, CDR1 is MNHNS and CDR2 is SASEGT. This CDR3 spans 15 amino acids.

The chain carries TRBV19 and TRBJ1-1, with TRBD1 matching 10 bases. In germline, CDR1 is LNHDA, CDR2 SQIVND (reference sequence). The CDR3 is made up of 14 amino acids. Trimming removed 8 bases from V and 1 base from J; junction bases left unmatched: 4. This CDR3 reads CASARDRGNTEAFF. The CDR3 DNA reads TGTGCCAGTGCCCGGGACAGGGGGAACACTGAAGCTTTCTTT.

The chain links TRBV27 to TRBJ1-2; 9 bases match TRBD1. CDR3 length: 16 amino acids. V gave up 2 bases and J gave up 1 base; unmatched junction bases: 5. Germline lookup yields CDR1 MNHEY and CDR2 SMNVEV (reference sequence). In DNA form, the CDR3 reads TGTGCCAGCAGTTTACTCCGACAGGGGGTTAACTATGGCTACACCTTC. Amino acids: CASSLLRQGVNYGYTF.

The chain is built from TRBV11-2 and TRBJ2-1, with D perhaps TRBD2 (6 bases). The germline V gene encodes CDR1 SGHAT and CDR2 FQNNGV. V lost 1 base to trimming and J lost 2 bases, with 9 bases between them. This CDR3 contains 15 residues. CDR3 DNA sequence: TGTGCCAGCAGCTTAGGGCGGGATGCCTACAATGAGCAGTTCTTC. This encodes CASSLGRDAYNEQFF.

The chain carries TRBV5-1 and TRBJ1-6, with D tentatively TRBD1 (5 bases). Deletions cut 0 bases from V and 10 bases from J, with 14 bases between. In germline, CDR1 is SGHRS, CDR2 YFSETQ. The CDR3 sequence is 15 residues long. This CDR3 is CASSLVFGGGSPLHF. The CDR3 DNA follows: TGCGCCAGCAGCTTGGTATTTGGGGGAGGCTCACCCCTCCACTTT.

Only a few counts were recorded for this clone. The chain has TRBV5-6 and TRBJ1-5; the D gene is possibly TRBD1 (6 bases). Per germline, CDR1 SGHDT and CDR2 YYEEEE. V dropped 1 base and J dropped 4 bases, with 6 bases sitting between them. CDR3 length: 13 amino acids. CDR3 in DNA: TGTGCCAGCAGCTTGACAGGGAATCAGCCCCAGCATTTT. Translating it yields CASSLTGNQPQHF. The variable domain in full, with the rest retrieved from reference TRBV5-6 and TRBJ1-5, is DAGVTQSPTHLIKTRGQQVTLRCSPKSGHDTVSWYQQALGQGPQFIFQYYEEEERQRGNFPDRFSGHQFPNYSSELNVNALLLGDSALYLCASSLTGNQPQHFGDGTRLSIL.

This chain connects TRBV6-6 to TRBJ2-5, with 7 bases identical to TRBD2. Germline CDR1 MNHNY, CDR2 SVGAGI (reference sequence). Unmatched junction bases numbered 12, after V lost 7 bases and J lost 1 base. There are 16 residues in the CDR3. CDR3 in DNA: TGTGCCAGCAAGCCCGGAGGCCTAGCGGCCCAAGAGACCCAGTACTTC. This codes for CASKPGGLAAQETQYF.

DNA for the CDR3: TGTGCCAGCAGTGTTGGCAGCCAAGAGACCCAGTACTTC. It translates to CASSVGSQETQYF. The chain carries TRBV2 and TRBJ2-5; D remains ambiguous. V dropped 4 bases and J dropped 1 base, with 7 bases sitting between them. Germline CDR1 SNHLY, CDR2 FYNNEI. The CDR3 is 13 amino acids.

The chain has TRBV19 and TRBJ1-1; no definite D call. CDR3 size: 15 residues. Germline-derived CDR1 and CDR2 are LNHDA and SQIVND (reference sequence). Trimming left V 1 base short and J 5 bases short, with 14 bases between. The CDR3 DNA is TGTGCCAGTAGTATAGGTCTCAGTTTCGGGACTGAAGCTTTCTTT. Its protein product is CASSIGLSFGTEAFF. The entire variable domain, with the rest obtained from reference TRBV19 and TRBJ1-1, is as follows: DGGITQSPKYLFRKEGQNVTLSCEQNLNHDAMYWYRQDPGQGLRLIYYSQIVNDFQKGDIAEGYSVSREKKESFPLTVTSAQKNPTAFYLCASSIGLSFGTEAFFGQGTRLTVV.